The 4 T cell receptor beta chains in this list originate from one sample, sequenced in a study of T-cell memory formation after mild COVID-19. Each CDR3 protein is one row after TCRdb ran MiXCR on the 5' RACE reads. The sample contains almost 250,000 distinct CDR3 sequences, less than 20% of which appear only once. Source material: PBMCs or a T cell subset sorted from them (not recorded which). The receptors here all came from an adult woman who had mild COVID-19 (a few samples of this study predate the infection). Cell type and time point are not known.

The chain carries TRBV12-3 or TRBV12-4 and TRBJ1-2; D is unclear. The V end was cut by 2 bases, the J end by 2 bases, with 6 bases between. This CDR3 is built from 13 residues. The CDR3 coding sequence is TGTGCCAGCAGTTTATCTGGGAACTATGGCTACACCTTC. Its protein product is CASSLSGNYGYTF.

The chain is built from TRBV19 and TRBJ1-4; unclear D gene. The CDR3 has 12 residues. With 3 bases removed from V and 4 bases from J, the gap between germline ends came to 3 bases. Germline V gives CDR1 LNHDA, CDR2 SQIVND (reference sequence). Here the CDR3 DNA reads TGTGCCAGTAGTATTAGTAATGAAAAACTGTTTTTT. Its translation is CASSISNEKLFF.

In this sample, this clonotype turned up a few times. The CDR3 DNA reads TGCGCCAGCAGCCCGGGACGGGCCCCTGGAAACACCATATATTTT. It encodes CASSPGRAPGNTIYF. The chain combines TRBV5-1 with TRBJ1-3; maybe TRBD1 (5 bases). V dropped 4 bases and J dropped 2 bases, with 13 bases sitting between them. Germline values: CDR1 SGHRS, CDR2 YFSETQ. CDR3 length: 15 amino acids.

The V and J genes are TRBV29-1 and TRBJ1-1; no reliable D call. CDR1 is SQVTM and CDR2 is ANQGSEA in the germline V gene. The CDR3 has 14 residues. V dropped 4 bases and J dropped 0 bases, with 12 bases sitting between them. This CDR3 reads CSVGQQYLNTEAFF. The DNA of the CDR3 is TGCAGCGTTGGTCAACAGTATTTGAACACTGAAGCTTTCTTT.